Listed below are T cell receptor beta chains from one sample, sequenced in a study of T-cell reconstitution after alpha-beta-depleted transplantation in children. TCRdb processed the PCR reads anew with MiXCR; each CDR3 protein has one entry. The repertoire holds 550,000 to 600,000 distinct CDR3 sequences, 23% seen once, with 14% in the top ten. The material was PBMCs, mostly from graft donor cells, obtained 360 days after TCRalphabeta/CD19-depleted stem cell transplant. Receptors were obtained from a boy in the first two years of life who had a stem cell transplant for acute myeloid leukemia, so the T cells may come from the graft donor. CDR3s include the opening cysteine and the closing phenylalanine or tryptophan. D genes are given only for firm matches. Clone sizes are given selectively: once, few, many, or a class where the clone is expanded.

-	-	TRBV12-3/TRBV12-4	TRBJ1-5	CASSSAVHQPQHF	TGTGCCAGCAGTTCGGCCGTACATCAGCCCCAGCATTTT
few	TRBD1	TRBV6-5	TRBJ1-1	CASSYDRALAEAFF	TGTGCCAGCAGTTACGACAGGGCATTAGCTGAAGCTTTCTTT
-	TRBD1	TRBV5-8	TRBJ2-5	CASTHRGIETQYF	TGTGCCAGCACTCACAGGGGGATAGAGACCCAGTACTTC
few	-	TRBV15	TRBJ1-2	CATSRESVGYTF	TGTGCCACCAGCAGAGAGTCTGTTGGCTACACCTTC
few	-	TRBV13	TRBJ2-7	CASSLRQEHTYEQYF	TGTGCCAGCAGCTTACGACAGGAGCACACCTACGAGCAGTACTTC
few	-	TRBV9	TRBJ2-7	CASSPGVSYEQYF	TGTGCCAGCAGCCCGGGCGTGTCCTACGAGCAGTACTTC
-	TRBD1	TRBV5-1	TRBJ2-3	CASSLAETGPDTQYF	TGCGCCAGCAGCTTGGCCGAGACAGGGCCAGATACGCAGTATTTT
-	-	TRBV12-3/TRBV12-4	TRBJ1-1	CASSYRPLAEAFF	TGTGCCAGCAGTTACAGGCCCTTGGCTGAAGCTTTCTTT
many	TRBD2	TRBV6-5	TRBJ2-5	CASSFASGGETQYF	TGTGCCAGCAGTTTCGCTAGCGGGGGTGAGACCCAGTACTTC
few	TRBD1	TRBV4-3	TRBJ2-7	CASSRGRTGDEQYF	TGCGCCAGCAGCCGTGGGCGGACAGGGGACGAGCAGTACTTC
few	TRBD2	TRBV25-1	TRBJ2-3	CASSGLATAYTDTQYF	TGTGCCAGCAGTGGACTAGCGACTGCCTACACAGATACGCAGTATTTT
many	TRBD2	TRBV7-9	TRBJ2-1	CASSLRLAGSNEQFF	TGTGCCAGCAGTTTAAGGCTAGCGGGGTCCAATGAGCAGTTCTTC
-	TRBD2	TRBV5-1	TRBJ2-3	CASSPLGGISDTQYF	TGCGCCAGCAGTCCCTTGGGGGGGATCTCAGATACGCAGTATTTT
many	-	TRBV20-1	TRBJ1-5	CSAQDLTTNQPQHF	TGCAGTGCTCAGGACCTGACTACAAATCAGCCCCAGCATTTT
few	-	TRBV20-1	TRBJ1-1	CSASSPGRVVYTEAFF	TGCAGTGCTAGCTCTCCAGGGCGGGTGGTGTACACTGAAGCTTTCTTT
-	TRBD2	TRBV11-1	TRBJ2-3	CASSYGLAGGPGTDTQYF	TGTGCCAGCAGCTACGGACTAGCGGGGGGGCCAGGCACAGATACGCAGTATTTT
many	TRBD1	TRBV20-1	TRBJ2-2	CSARVGPGQGMANTGELFF	TGCAGTGCTAGAGTGGGCCCGGGACAGGGGATGGCGAACACCGGGGAGCTGTTTTTT
-	-	TRBV13	TRBJ2-7	CASSSGGPLPYEQYF	TGTGCCAGCAGCTCCGGGGGGCCCTTGCCCTACGAGCAGTACTTC
few	TRBD2	TRBV3-1	TRBJ2-2	CASSFGTSGNTGELFF	TGTGCCAGCAGCTTCGGGACTAGCGGGAACACCGGGGAGCTGTTTTTT
few	-	TRBV20-1	TRBJ2-3	CSARDRRGAVTDTQYF	TGCAGTGCTAGAGATCGGAGGGGGGCCGTTACAGATACGCAGTATTTT
many	-	TRBV29-1	TRBJ1-5	CSLGDRVGNQPQHF	TGCAGCCTCGGGGACCGGGTGGGTAATCAGCCCCAGCATTTT
-	-	TRBV4-2	TRBJ2-3	CASSQDRGASFTDTQYF	TGTGCCAGCAGCCAAGATAGGGGGGCAAGCTTCACAGATACGCAGTATTTT
many	-	TRBV20-1	TRBJ2-7	CSASTGQGFNYEQYF	TGCAGTGCTAGCACGGGGCAGGGGTTTAACTACGAGCAGTACTTC
many	-	TRBV12-3/TRBV12-4	TRBJ2-4	CASSPGTAQNIQYF	TGTGCCAGCAGTCCCGGGACGGCCCAAAACATTCAGTACTTC
many	-	TRBV29-1	TRBJ2-3	CSVEPLNSPDTQYF	TGCAGCGTCGAACCACTCAACAGTCCAGATACGCAGTATTTT
many	TRBD2	TRBV29-1	TRBJ2-4	CSAGLAGNKNIQYF	TGCAGCGCGGGACTAGCGGGAAACAAAAACATTCAGTACTTC
-	-	TRBV6-2/TRBV6-3	TRBJ2-6	CASSSFSSGANVLTF	TGTGCCAGCAGTTCGTTCAGCTCTGGGGCCAACGTCCTGACTTTC
many	-	TRBV12-3/TRBV12-4	TRBJ2-7	CAIARGPYEQYF	TGTGCCATTGCCAGGGGTCCCTACGAGCAGTACTTC